The rows below give T cell receptor beta chains drawn from one sample of a study of blood T cells in healthy people across ages. TCRdb re-called the 5' RACE reads through MiXCR, storing one row per CDR3 protein. The table has some 1,000,000 distinct CDR3 sequences, approximately 25% seen once; the top ten hold about 0.72%. These data were also reused for a study on T cells of mothers and their children.

Material for sequencing was blood. These receptors were obtained from a girl aged 2 to 10 in good health. Both conserved end residues are part of each CDR3. D genes are given only for firm matches. The size entry is marked missing in some rows and otherwise reads once, few, many or a size class.

v_call	d_call	j_call	clone_size	cdr3_nt	cdr3_aa
TRBV5-1	TRBD2	TRBJ2-3	many	TGCGCCAGCAGCACCGGACTAGCGGGAACAACAGATACGCAGTATTTT	CASSTGLAGTTDTQYF
TRBV12-3/TRBV12-4	NA	TRBJ2-1	few	TGTGCCAGCAGTCTGAACGCAATGCAGTTCTTC	CASSLNAMQFF
TRBV2	NA	TRBJ2-7	NA	TGTGCCAGCAGAGCCGGACAGCCATACGAGCAGTACTTC	CASRAGQPYEQYF
TRBV6-6	TRBD1	TRBJ2-3	few	TGTGCCAGCAGGCCGGACAGGCAATTGACAGATACGCAGTATTTT	CASRPDRQLTDTQYF
TRBV20-1	TRBD1	TRBJ2-3	NA	TGCAGTGCTATTGAGTGGGGACAGGCTCCCACAGATACGCAGTATTTT	CSAIEWGQAPTDTQYF
TRBV7-9	TRBD1	TRBJ1-2	NA	TGTGCCAGCAGCTCTGGACAGGTTCGGTATGGCTACACCTTC	CASSSGQVRYGYTF
TRBV7-9	NA	TRBJ1-2	few	TGTGCCAGCACCCCGGTGGGAGATGGCTACACCTTC	CASTPVGDGYTF
TRBV12-3/TRBV12-4	TRBD1	TRBJ1-4	NA	TGTGCCAGCAGTTTGTTTACAGGGGGCTTTAATGAAAAACTGTTTTTT	CASSLFTGGFNEKLFF
TRBV20-1	TRBD1	TRBJ1-2	NA	TGCAGTGCTAGAGCTACGGACAGGGACTATGGCTACACCTTC	CSARATDRDYGYTF
TRBV4-2	TRBD1	TRBJ2-5	NA	TGTGCCAGCAGCCAAGGACGGGACAGGGCAGAGACCCAGTACTTC	CASSQGRDRAETQYF
TRBV5-1	NA	TRBJ2-6	few	TGCGCCAGCAGCCCGACTTTATCTGGGGCCAACGTCCTGACTTTC	CASSPTLSGANVLTF
TRBV15	TRBD1	TRBJ2-7	few	TGTGCCACCAGCAGAGAAGGAGGACAGGACTACGAGCAGTACTTC	CATSREGGQDYEQYF
TRBV29-1	TRBD1	TRBJ2-5	NA	TGCAGCTTAGGACAGGGACAGACCCAGTACTTC	CSLGQGQTQYF
TRBV5-1	NA	TRBJ2-7	NA	TGCGCCAGCAGCCCTGACCGGTGGGGGAACTACGAGCAGTACTTC	CASSPDRWGNYEQYF
TRBV7-8	TRBD2	TRBJ2-1	few	TGTGCCAGCAGCTTGACTAGCGGGAGGGTTAATGAGCAGTTCTTC	CASSLTSGRVNEQFF
TRBV7-2	NA	TRBJ2-4	once	TGTGCCAGCAGCTTCCAGACAGGACTAGCCAAAAACATTCAGTACTTC	CASSFQTGLAKNIQYF
TRBV6-5	TRBD2	TRBJ2-7	NA	TGTGCCAGCAATCCCGCGGGAGAAGTGGCCGAGCAGTACTTC	CASNPAGEVAEQYF
TRBV9	TRBD2	TRBJ2-7	few	TGTGCCAGCAGCGGGGGACTAGCGGGAGGGAGGTCCTACGAGCAGTACTTC	CASSGGLAGGRSYEQYF
TRBV7-6	TRBD1	TRBJ2-5	NA	TGTGCCAGCAGCTTTCAAGGGGGCCGGGAGACCCAGTACTTC	CASSFQGGRETQYF
TRBV6-1	TRBD1	TRBJ1-1	NA	TGTGCCAGCAGTGAAGTTAGGGGGCTGTACACTGAAGCTTTCTTT	CASSEVRGLYTEAFF
TRBV19	TRBD1	TRBJ1-2	NA	TGTGCCAGTAGTATAGATGCCGGGACAGGGGTTCACACCTTC	CASSIDAGTGVHTF
TRBV20-1	NA	TRBJ2-3	few	TGCAGTGCAGCCGACCCTATACTTACAGATACGCAGTATTTT	CSAADPILTDTQYF
TRBV7-9	NA	TRBJ1-4	NA	TGTGCCAGCAGCGCTTGGGACGTCCAGGAAAAACTGTTTTTT	CASSAWDVQEKLFF
TRBV14	NA	TRBJ2-3	NA	TGTGCCAGCAGCCTCGCGAGGGCGGGCACAGATACGCAGTATTTT	CASSLARAGTDTQYF
TRBV20-1	NA	TRBJ2-7	NA	TGCAGTGCTAGAGATCTAGGGTCAGACGGCGAGCAGTACTTC	CSARDLGSDGEQYF
TRBV4-1	NA	TRBJ1-2	NA	TGCGCCAGCAGCCAAGGTCAGTCCCCAGGCTATGGCTACACCTTC	CASSQGQSPGYGYTF
TRBV20-1	NA	TRBJ1-4	few	TGCAGTGCTCACGTAGACGCGATGATAGAAAAACTGTTTTTT	CSAHVDAMIEKLFF
TRBV7-9	TRBD1	TRBJ2-7	NA	TGTGCCAGCAGCGCTAGGACAGGGCCCTACGAGCAGTACTTC	CASSARTGPYEQYF
TRBV6-1	NA	TRBJ2-7	NA	TGTGCCAGCAGTGATGAATCCGTAGGGGCCTACGAGCAGTACTTC	CASSDESVGAYEQYF
TRBV2	NA	TRBJ2-1	few	TGTGCCAGCGACTCTACCTTGGGCGATGAGCAGTTCTTC	CASDSTLGDEQFF
TRBV6-1	NA	TRBJ2-7	few	TGTGCCAGCAGGGCCCCGAGGGTCTCCTACGAGCAGTACTTC	CASRAPRVSYEQYF
TRBV12-3/TRBV12-4	NA	TRBJ2-3	many	TGTGCCAGCAGTCGTCAGGGCCCGAGCACAGATACGCAGTATTTT	CASSRQGPSTDTQYF
TRBV28	TRBD1	TRBJ1-1	NA	TGTGCCAGCAGTCCGGGACAGCCACTTGAAGCTTTCTTT	CASSPGQPLEAFF
TRBV20-1	NA	TRBJ2-7	NA	TGCAGTGCTAGGGACAACGTAGGAGAAACCTACGAGCAGTACTTC	CSARDNVGETYEQYF
TRBV12-3/TRBV12-4	NA	TRBJ1-3	NA	TGTGCCAGCAGGTCAGGGGCGTCTGGAAACACCATATATTTT	CASRSGASGNTIYF
TRBV11-2	TRBD1	TRBJ2-1	many	TGTGCCAGCACCCCCTACCCGGGGACAGCGAACAATGAGCAGTTCTTC	CASTPYPGTANNEQFF
TRBV25-1	NA	TRBJ2-2	NA	TGTGCCAGCAGTCACGGGGCCGGGGAGCTGTTTTTT	CASSHGAGELFF
TRBV11-2	TRBD2	TRBJ2-7	NA	TGTGCCAGCCGCAGCTTAGGTGCTAGCGGCTACGAGCAGTACTTC	CASRSLGASGYEQYF
TRBV7-9	NA	TRBJ2-1	few	TGTGCCAGCAGCCCAGTTGGCGGGCAGCGGAGGCAGTTCTTC	CASSPVGGQRRQFF
TRBV12-3/TRBV12-4	TRBD1	TRBJ1-2	NA	TGTGCCAGCAATTTGGGACAGGGGCTCTTCGGCTACACCTTC	CASNLGQGLFGYTF
TRBV4-3	NA	TRBJ1-2	NA	TGCGCCAGCAGCCAAAACCTCCAGGTGGAGAGTTATGGCTACACCTTC	CASSQNLQVESYGYTF
TRBV29-1	NA	TRBJ1-1	few	TGCAGCGTTGAAGGTACAGAGGGAACTGAAGCTTTCTTT	CSVEGTEGTEAFF
TRBV27	NA	TRBJ2-1	NA	TGTGCCAGCAGTTCCCTTAGACAGGATTTCAATGAGCAGTTCTTC	CASSSLRQDFNEQFF
TRBV4-1	NA	TRBJ1-2	few	TGCGCCAGCAGCCAAGATGAGGGGGGCTACTATGGCTACACCTTC	CASSQDEGGYYGYTF
TRBV28	NA	TRBJ2-7	many	TGTGCCAGCAGTTTCACCGGGACAAGCTACGAGCAGTACTTC	CASSFTGTSYEQYF
TRBV6-2/TRBV6-3	NA	TRBJ1-2	NA	TGTGCCAGCGCAGGGGATTACTATGGCTACACCTTC	CASAGDYYGYTF
TRBV5-1	NA	TRBJ2-1	NA	TGCGCCAGCAGCTTGGGGAGGGGCAGCGTCGGGCAGTTCTTC	CASSLGRGSVGQFF
TRBV11-2	NA	TRBJ1-2	few	TGTGCCAGCAGCTCTCCCGAGAGGGACCGCGCTGGCTACACCTTC	CASSSPERDRAGYTF
TRBV12-5	NA	TRBJ2-4	few	TGTGCTAGTGGGCCGGGCGGGCCCAAAAACATTCAGTACTTC	CASGPGGPKNIQYF
TRBV6-5	NA	TRBJ1-1	NA	TGTGCCAGCAGTTACTCCCAAGGGGGGGAAAGGGCTTTCTTT	CASSYSQGGERAFF